This T cell receptor beta chain is drawn from a study of shared clonotypes between healthy human individuals. J was trimmed by 5 bases and V by 4 bases; bases with no gene match: 8. Germline-derived CDR1 and CDR2 are SGDLS and YYNGEE. The CDR3 has 14 amino acids. Concerning this clone itself: Its antigen is unknown.

Study findings and constraints: Non-shared clonotypes were found to have lower generation probabilities than the clonotypes that were shared by all four of the sorted-subset donors.

Produced via immunoSEQ multiplex PCR; TCRdb's table is partial and in-frame only. The table has about 2.2 million clones, under 95% seen once. In the naive CD8 group, cells lacked CD45RO and were positively selected for CCR7, so terminally differentiated effector memory CD45RA+ cells were left out. The chain links TRBV9 to TRBJ2-7; the match to TRBD1 covers 8 bases. The sequenced sample consisted of naive CD8+ T cells from PBMCs. The receptor was isolated from a man between 18 and 35 years old in good health. Some clones in this sample may be carry-over from other donors' samples. CDR3 amino acids: CASSPGQGVHEQYF. CDR3 nucleotide sequence: TGTGCCAGCAGCCCCGGACAGGGTGTCCACGAGCAGTACTTC.